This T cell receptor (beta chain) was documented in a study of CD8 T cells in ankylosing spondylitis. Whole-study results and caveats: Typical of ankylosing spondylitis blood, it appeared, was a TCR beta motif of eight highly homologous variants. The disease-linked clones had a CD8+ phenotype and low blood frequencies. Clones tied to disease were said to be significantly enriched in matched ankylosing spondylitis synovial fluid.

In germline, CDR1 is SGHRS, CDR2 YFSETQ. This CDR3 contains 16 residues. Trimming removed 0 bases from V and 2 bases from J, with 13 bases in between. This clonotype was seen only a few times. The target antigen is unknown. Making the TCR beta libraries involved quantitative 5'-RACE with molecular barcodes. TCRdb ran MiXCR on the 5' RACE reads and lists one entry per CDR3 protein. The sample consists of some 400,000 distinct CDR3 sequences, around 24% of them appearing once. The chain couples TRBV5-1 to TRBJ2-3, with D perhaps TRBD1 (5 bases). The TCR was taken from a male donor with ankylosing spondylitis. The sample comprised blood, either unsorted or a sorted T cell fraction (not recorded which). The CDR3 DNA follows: TGCGCCAGCAGCTTGGTTGGTTTAGGGGCCACAGATACGCAGTATTTT. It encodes CASSLVGLGATDTQYF.